This T cell receptor beta chain appears in the sequencing data of a study of T cell repertoires in cytomegalovirus infection. Study details: Recently identified HLA-C-restricted and well-studied HLA-B-restricted CMV epitopes were used.

MiXCR was run by TCRdb on the reads, yielding one entry per CDR3 protein. The sample lists roughly 700,000 distinct CDR3 sequences, roughly 33% seen once, with roughly 18% in the top ten. In its sample, this clonotype was seen once. What it binds is not known. The CDR3 contains 15 residues. Trimming shortened V by 1 base and J by 5 bases, and 14 bases separated the two germline ends. From germline, CDR1 is SGHTA and CDR2 FQGNSA. The chain carries TRBV7-2 and TRBJ2-5; D is unresolved. The receptor's source is a human donor in good health (CMV status not recorded). Some clones in this sample may be carry-over from other donors' samples. Material: cultured PBMCs, obtained from culture after CMV antigen stimulation. The CDR3 region is CASSLDVAAWETQYF. For the CDR3, the DNA is TGTGCCAGCAGCTTAGACGTTGCTGCCTGGGAGACCCAGTACTTC.